These 6 T cell receptor beta chains were all obtained from the same sample, sequenced in a study of CD8 T cell repertoires and HIV-1 epitope variants. Antigen specificity for these receptors is unknown. Clones were read by immunoSEQ multiplex PCR, and TCRdb kept only the in-frame ones, dropping some. This sample carries thousands of clones, about 70% of them seen once, and the ten largest clones take around 46%. The sample consisted of cultured CD8+ T cells derived from PBMCs. The origin of the receptors is a male donor with HIV.

The chain links TRBV13 to TRBJ2-2; tentatively, D is TRBD1 or TRBD2 (5 bases each). The CDR3 spans 16 residues. Deletions cut 4 bases from V and 8 bases from J, with 20 bases between. Germline values: CDR1 PRHDT, CDR2 FYEKMQ (reference sequence). The CDR3 DNA reads TGTGCCAGCAGCTCCGCGGAATGGGGGATTTTAGGGGAGCTGTTTTTT. Translation: CASSSAEWGILGELFF.

This clone was picked up one time. The chain joins TRBV2 to TRBJ2-2, with D hard to call. The CDR3 spans 13 residues. V lost 6 bases and J 3 bases, leaving 8 bases between the germline ends. Germline CDR1 reads SNHLY; CDR2 reads FYNNEI. This CDR3 reads CASRQDDTGELFF. The CDR3 bases are TGTGCCAGCAGGCAGGACGACACCGGGGAGCTGTTTTTT.

The chain links TRBV13 to TRBJ2-2, with TRBD2 identical over 10 bases. In germline, CDR1 is PRHDT, CDR2 FYEKMQ (reference sequence). Trimming at V came to 3 bases and at J to 2 bases, leaving 3 bases not matched to a gene. The CDR3 consists of 16 residues. CDR3 sequence reads: CASSFTSGENTGELFF. Written as DNA, the CDR3 is TGTGCCAGCAGCTTTACTAGCGGGGAAAACACCGGGGAGCTGTTTTTT.

The chain has TRBV15 and TRBJ1-1; D is unresolved. Looked up from germline, CDR1 is LNHNV and CDR2 is YYDKDF (reference sequence). CDR3 length: 13 amino acids. Trimming cost V 4 bases and J 3 bases, with 9 bases left between them. The CDR3 here is CATSKMTYTEAFF. The CDR3 coding sequence is TGTGCCACCAGCAAAATGACTTACACTGAAGCTTTCTTT.

This chain links TRBV4-1 with TRBJ2-2; no firm D call. CDR1 and CDR2 (germline): MGHRA, YSYEKL. This CDR3 comprises 12 residues. Trimming removed 7 bases at V and 4 bases at J, with 7 bases between. The CDR3 region is CASTPRTGELFF. CDR3 nucleotide sequence: TGCGCCAGCACGCCTCGCACCGGGGAGCTGTTTTTT.

The chain links TRBV2 to TRBJ2-5; D may be TRBD1 (6 bases). The DNA end favors TRBJ2-7, so the J call may be wrong. Looked up from germline, CDR1 is SNHLY and CDR2 is FYNNEI. The CDR3 sequence is 15 residues long. The chain's CDR3 is CASSVLTGKNDEQYF. The CDR3 nucleotides are TGTGCCAGCAGTGTGCTTACAGGGAAAAATGACGAGCAGTACTTC.